Each of the 11 T cell receptor beta chains below was sequenced from the same sample in a study of response to subunit inactivated influenza vaccine. TCRdb reprocessed the RT-PCR reads via MiXCR and lists one record per CDR3 protein. The data hold more than 200,000 distinct CDR3 sequences, with approximately 12% observed a single time. Sequenced material: non-naive T cells sorted from PBMCs, taken 14 to 15 days before vaccination. Receptors originate from a man between 50 and 59 years old who received an inactivated influenza vaccine.

This clonotype was recorded many times. In DNA form, the CDR3 reads TGTGCCAGCAGTAAGCCGGGGAGGAATTCACCCCTCCACTTT. Translation gives CASSKPGRNSPLHF. This sequence joins TRBV6-2 or TRBV6-3 and TRBJ1-6, with no clear D. The germline V and J ends were trimmed by 5 bases and 7 bases, with 12 bases remaining between them. The germline gives CDR1 MNHEY, CDR2 SVGEGT. The CDR3 spans 14 residues.

This clonotype was detected many times. This sequence joins TRBV5-1 and TRBJ1-1; D is perhaps TRBD1 (6 bases). V was cut by 4 bases and J by 3 bases, with 13 bases left in between. Germline CDR1 is SGHRS and CDR2 is YFSETQ. The CDR3 contains 14 residues. The CDR3 region is CASSTYREDTEAFF. CDR3 bases: TGCGCCAGCAGCACGTACAGGGAGGACACTGAAGCTTTCTTT.

In its sample, this clonotype was seen a few times. The V call is TRBV2, the J call TRBJ2-2; weak D call: TRBD2 (5 bases). Trimming took off 3 bases at V and 3 bases at J, with 14 bases between the two ends. The CDR3 spans 16 residues. The germline CDR1 and CDR2 sequences are SNHLY and FYNNEI. CDR3 protein: CASSDPGDRDTGELFF. The CDR3 DNA follows: TGTGCCAGCAGTGACCCCGGGGATAGAGACACCGGGGAGCTGTTTTTT.

There are many counts of this clonotype. The V and J genes are TRBV15 and TRBJ2-7; D call uncertain. The CDR3 consists of 14 residues. V dropped 3 bases and J dropped 0 bases, with 9 bases sitting between them. The V gene's germline CDR1 is LNHNV and CDR2 YYDKDF (reference sequence). DNA for the CDR3: TGTGCCACCAGCAGTCTCCAAAGCTCCTACGAGCAGTACTTC. It translates to CATSSLQSSYEQYF.

The chain carries TRBV6-1 and TRBJ1-5, with D unclear. Looked up from germline, CDR1 is MNHNS and CDR2 is SASEGT. The CDR3 has 16 amino acids. The V end lost 4 bases, the J end lost 0 bases, and 13 bases lay between the germline ends. As DNA, the CDR3 is TGTGCCAGCAGTGCGATGCGGGGTTATAGCAATCAGCCCCAGCATTTT. As protein: CASSAMRGYSNQPQHF.

This clonotype was seen a handful of times. The V and J genes are TRBV7-9 and TRBJ1-3, with unresolved D. This CDR3 region has 15 residues. CDR1 is SEHNR and CDR2 is FQNEAQ in the germline V gene (reference sequence). Trimming stripped 3 bases from V and 0 bases from J, with 9 bases between. CDR3 sequence reads: CASSLSRISGNTIYF. CDR3 bases: TGTGCCAGCAGCTTGTCCCGAATCTCTGGAAACACCATATATTTT.

This clonotype occurred a few times. This sequence joins TRBV5-1 and TRBJ2-5; D might be TRBD1 (6 bases). V was shortened by 7 bases and J by 0 bases, with 16 bases between the two germline ends. Germline V gene data show CDR1 as SGHRS and CDR2 as YFSETQ. The CDR3 has 15 residues. The CDR3 loop is CASYTGPADQETQYF. The CDR3 DNA sequence: TGCGCCAGCTATACAGGGCCAGCGGACCAAGAGACCCAGTACTTC.

The rearrangement uses TRBV7-2 and TRBJ1-1; 8 bases agree with TRBD1. From germline, CDR1 is SGHTA and CDR2 FQGNSA. There are 15 residues in the CDR3. V was clipped by 5 bases and J by 1 base; unmatched bases: 6. In DNA form, the CDR3 reads TGTGCCAGCAGCGCCCGGGACAGGACGAACACTGAAGCTTTCTTT. Residues: CASSARDRTNTEAFF. The full variable domain, with the rest looked up from reference TRBV7-2 and TRBJ1-1, is GAGVSQSPSNKVTEKGKDVELRCDPISGHTALYWYRQSLGQGLEFLIYFQGNSAPDKSGLPSDRFSAERTGGSVSTLTIQRTQQEDSAVYLCASSARDRTNTEAFFGQGTRLTVV.

This clonotype was observed a few times. This rearrangement joins TRBV5-6 to TRBJ2-7; no clear D. V lost 0 bases and J 4 bases, leaving 5 bases between the germline ends. CDR1 and CDR2 from the germline V gene are SGHDT and YYEEEE. The CDR3 contains 12 residues. DNA for the CDR3: TGTGCCAGCAGCTTGGCCGAATACGAGCAGTACTTC. Protein: CASSLAEYEQYF.

The rearrangement uses TRBV12-3 or TRBV12-4 and TRBJ2-2; 13 nucleotides agree with TRBD2. This CDR3 spans 16 amino acids. V dropped 6 bases and J dropped 5; count of bases not matched to a gene: 6. The CDR3 loop is CASSPGLAGRTGELFF. As DNA, the CDR3 is TGTGCCAGCAGCCCGGGACTAGCGGGAAGGACCGGGGAGCTGTTTTTT.

This rearrangement joins TRBV5-5 to TRBJ2-3, with 7 bases fitting TRBD2. With V trimmed by 0 bases and J by 12 bases, 4 bases remained unmatched. Germline V lookup: CDR1 SGHKS, CDR2 YYEKEE (reference sequence). The CDR3 loop spans 12 amino acids. CDR3 sequence reads: CASSLAGGLQYF. Here the CDR3 DNA reads TGTGCCAGCAGCTTGGCGGGGGGACTTCAGTATTTT.